Presented here are 3 T cell receptor beta chains from one specimen sequenced in a study of T cell responses to AZD1222 COVID-19 vaccine. The table came from immunoSEQ multiplex PCR; TCRdb's copy has only in-frame clones and leaves some out. The data hold about 150,000 clones, with roughly nine tenths observed a single time. The sequencing used peripheral blood, collected 28 days after the second AZD1222 dose. These receptor sequences come from an adult who received the AZD1222 COVID-19 vaccine.

The CDR3 DNA reads as TGTGCCAGCAGCGTAGTGGCAGGGGGCTACACCTTC. Protein sequence: CASSVVAGGYTF. The chain has TRBV9 and TRBJ1-2; TRBD1 is a possible D gene (5 bases). The V gene lost 0 bases and the J gene lost 8 bases, with 8 bases spanning the gap. CDR3 length: 12 residues. From germline, CDR1 is SGDLS and CDR2 YYNGEE.

The genes are TRBV6-1 and TRBJ2-7; TRBD2 might be the D (7 bases). The CDR3 loop spans 13 amino acids. Per germline, CDR1 MNHNS and CDR2 SASEGT. Trimming shortened V by 3 bases and J by 4 bases, and 10 bases separated the two germline ends. DNA of the CDR3: TGTGCCAGCAGTGACAGGGGAGGGTACGAGCAGTACTTC. The encoded protein is CASSDRGGYEQYF.

This clone occurred a few times. The chain links TRBV5-6 to TRBJ1-1; no clear D gene. V was shortened by 4 bases and J by 1 base, with 14 bases between the two germline ends. Germline CDR1 SGHDT, CDR2 YYEEEE. The CDR3 contains 15 residues. CDR3 region: CASSPSVGENTEAFF. CDR3 DNA: TGTGCCAGCAGCCCTTCGGTAGGAGAGAACACTGAAGCTTTCTTT.